This T cell receptor beta chain was captured by sequencing in a study of pediatric ulcerative colitis. In the case of this clone: What it recognizes is unknown.

Assay: immunoSEQ multiplex PCR; the TCRdb copy retains only in-frame clones and omits some. The sample contains approximately 32,000 clones, 82% of which appear only once. Germline CDR1 is SGHNT and CDR2 is YENEEA. Trimming cost V 5 bases and J 2 bases; bases outside gene matches: 4. The CDR3 length is 15 residues. Study-wide findings and caveats: No controls had the two rectal clonotypes shared by ulcerative colitis patients.

The rearrangement uses TRBV11-3 and TRBJ2-3; 10 nucleotides agree with TRBD1. The receptor comes from a boy between 10 and 17 years old with severe ulcerative colitis. The sequencing input was blood. CDR3 loop: CASSAGTGATDTQYF. The CDR3 nucleotides are TGTGCCAGCAGCGCCGGGACAGGGGCCACAGATACGCAGTATTTT.